The 10 T cell receptor beta chains in this list originate from one sample, sequenced in a study of OX40 agonist ivuxolimab in advanced cancers. The assay was immunoSEQ multiplex PCR, and TCRdb's table has in-frame clones only and misses some. Of 40,000 to 55,000 clones detected, about 88% appear once; the ten largest clones hold approximately 3.2%. The sample was CD4+ or CD8+ T cells sorted from blood, taken in a trial of the OX40 agonist ivuxolimab. Receptors were obtained from an adult with an advanced solid tumor such as melanoma, head and neck, liver or kidney cancer.

The chain joins TRBV5-1 to TRBJ1-5, with 8 bases that match TRBD1. The V and J ends lost 0 bases and 1 base, in that order; junction bases with no gene match: 0. The CDR3 sequence is 15 residues long. CDR1 is SGHRS, CDR2 YFSETQ, per germline. The DNA of the CDR3 is TGCGCCAGCAGCTTGGGGACAGGGAGCAATCAGCCCCAGCATTTT. Encoded protein: CASSLGTGSNQPQHF. Full variable domain (outside the CDR3, taken from reference TRBV5-1 and TRBJ1-5): KAGVTQTPRYLIKTRGQQVTLSCSPISGHRSVSWYQQTPGQGLQFLFEYFSETQRNKGNFPGRFSGRQFSNSRSEMNVSTLELGDSALYLCASSLGTGSNQPQHFGDGTRLSIL.

The CDR3 DNA reads TGCGCCAGCAGCTTGACGCCCCTAGGGTACAGCTCCTACGAGCAGTACTTC. Residues: CASSLTPLGYSSYEQYF. This sequence joins TRBV5-1 and TRBJ2-7; D is uncertain. The CDR3 has 17 residues. V shed 1 base and J shed 0 bases, with 17 bases lying between them. Germline V gene data show CDR1 as SGHRS and CDR2 as YFSETQ.

This clone was detected only once. This chain joins TRBV7-9 and TRBJ2-2; D is uncertain. From germline, CDR1 is SEHNR and CDR2 FQNEAQ (reference sequence). The V and J ends lost 3 bases and 1 base respectively, with 9 bases between them. The CDR3 is made up of 15 amino acids. The chain's CDR3 is CASSFPTGNTGELFF. CDR3 nucleotide sequence: TGTGCCAGCAGCTTCCCGACTGGGAACACCGGGGAGCTGTTTTTT.

The chain recombines TRBV7-9 with TRBJ2-5; no reliable D call. Germline assignment: CDR1 SEHNR and CDR2 FQNEAQ (reference sequence). The CDR3 consists of 10 residues. V was cut by 3 bases and J by 5 bases, with 1 base left in between. CDR3 protein: CASSLETQYF. The CDR3 nucleotides are TGTGCCAGCAGCTTGGAGACCCAGTACTTC. The whole variable domain, filled in from reference TRBV7-9 and TRBJ2-5, reads DTGVSQNPRHKITKRGQNVTFRCDPISEHNRLYWYRQTLGQGPEFLTYFQNEAQLEKSRLLSDRFSAERPKGSFSTLEIQRTEQGDSAMYLCASSLETQYFGPGTRLLVL.

This clone was seen only a few times. J is TRBJ2-2 and V is TRBV19; no clear D. Trimming shortened V by 3 bases and J by 6 bases, and 8 bases separated the two germline ends. The CDR3 is made up of 13 amino acids. The V gene's germline CDR1 is LNHDA and CDR2 SQIVND (reference sequence). The CDR3 protein is CASSIGWSGELFF. CDR3 bases: TGTGCCAGTAGTATCGGATGGTCCGGGGAGCTGTTTTTT.

V and J are TRBV2 and TRBJ2-7; D ambiguous. Between the trimmed V and J ends, which lost 6 bases and 4 bases, there was a span of 16 bases. CDR3 length: 14 amino acids. CDR1 is SNHLY, CDR2 FYNNEI, per germline. In DNA, the CDR3 is TGTGCCAGCAGACCCAACCTTCGGGTATACGAGCAGTACTTC. This translates into CASRPNLRVYEQYF. Complete variable domain (other parts from reference TRBV2 and TRBJ2-7): EPEVTQTPSHQVTQMGQEVILRCVPISNHLYFYWYRQILGQKVEFLVSFYNNEISEKSEIFDDQFSVERPDGSNFTLKIRSTKLEDSAMYFCASRPNLRVYEQYFGPGTRLTVT.

The rearrangement uses TRBV5-4 and TRBJ1-1, with no clear D. The germline gives CDR1 SGHNT, CDR2 YYREEE (reference sequence). CDR3 size: 13 residues. V lost 5 bases and J 1 base, leaving 9 bases between the germline ends. The CDR3 loop reads CASSRTTNTEAFF. CDR3 sequence (DNA): TGTGCCAGCAGTCGTACAACGAACACTGAAGCTTTCTTT.

The chain links TRBV5-1 to TRBJ2-1; the D gene is possibly TRBD1 (6 bases). Per the germline V gene, CDR1 is SGHRS and CDR2 is YFSETQ. V dropped 0 bases and J dropped 0 bases, with 10 bases sitting between them. This CDR3 has 16 residues. The CDR3 loop reads CASSLEGRGSYNEQFF. DNA of the CDR3: TGCGCCAGCAGCTTGGAAGGCAGGGGCTCCTACAATGAGCAGTTCTTC.

The chain combines TRBV7-2 with TRBJ2-1; TRBD2 matches 16 bases. CDR1 is SGHTA and CDR2 is FQGNSA in the germline V gene. V was clipped by 5 bases and J by 7 bases; unmatched bases: 11. The CDR3 totals 18 residues. Here the CDR3 DNA reads TGTGCCAGCAGCCCCCACTCCGGGACTAGCGGGGGGGAAAATGAGCAGTTCTTC. It codes for CASSPHSGTSGGENEQFF.

V is TRBV21-1 and J is TRBJ1-1. TRBV21-1 is designated a pseudogene. This CDR3 spans 15 amino acids. Here the CDR3 reads CASSKKGEMNTEAFF. The CDR3 region has the DNA TGTGCCAGCAGCAAAAAAGGAGAGATGAACACTGAAGCTTTCTTT.